This paragraph covers one T cell receptor beta chain sequence. CDR1 and CDR2 from the germline V gene are MNHEY and SVGAGI. This CDR3 has 14 amino acids. The junction had 6 bases not matched to a gene; V was cut back by 7 bases and J by 2 bases. Produced via immunoSEQ multiplex PCR; TCRdb's table is partial and in-frame only. The sample has around 210,000 clones, under 85% seen once. The source of the sample is a study of blood T cell repertoires in COVID-19. Study background: Samples taken during acute and convalescent COVID-19 were collected in the United States, Italy and Spain.

The sample was peripheral blood. The sequence came from a woman of 80 years or more with COVID-19, enrolled during active disease. The V gene is TRBV6-5, the J gene TRBJ2-7; 9 nucleotides line up with TRBD2. CDR3: CASTAGGGPYEQYF. CDR3 DNA: TGTGCCAGCACGGCGGGAGGGGGCCCCTACGAGCAGTACTTC.